These 4 T cell receptor beta chains were sequenced from one sample in a study of regulatory T cells in long-lasting Graves disease. The sample's time point: newly diagnosed GD, antithyroid drugs for less than 3 months. With RNA extracted from PBMCs as input, the TCR library was made. Relying on iRepertoire HTBI primers and Arm-PCR of CDR3 regions, the team built TCR beta libraries. MiXCR was run by TCRdb on the multiplex PCR reads, yielding one entry per CDR3 protein. The table includes more than 450,000 distinct CDR3 sequences, around 12% detected once. In addition, the sample was reused for a study of T cells in Graves' hyperthyroidism and ophthalmopathy.

The sequencing here drew on peripheral blood mononuclear cells (PBMCs), taken at new diagnosis, from a patient treated with antithyroid drugs. The receptors originated from a woman aged 25 to 39 with Graves disease.

This clonotype was seen many times. The genes are TRBV7-8 and TRBJ2-2; possibly TRBD1 for D (5 bases). V gave up 2 bases and J gave up 4 bases, with 17 bases separating them. Germline lookup yields CDR1 SGHVS and CDR2 FQNEAQ. This CDR3 region has 17 residues. DNA for the CDR3: TGTGCCAGCAGCTTACAAGAATCCGCAGGGCCCACCGGGGAGCTGTTTTTT. This sequence encodes CASSLQESAGPTGELFF. The full variable domain, in which reference TRBV7-8 and TRBJ2-2 provide the parts outside the CDR3, is GAGVSQSPRYKVAKRGQDVALRCDPISGHVSLFWYQQALGQGPEFLTYFQNEAQLDKSGLPSDRFFAERPEGSVSTLKIQRTQQEDSAVYLCASSLQESAGPTGELFFGEGSRLTVL.

This clonotype was observed at least ten times. The rearrangement uses TRBV15 and TRBJ2-1; no clear D. There are 16 residues in the CDR3. Trimming pared 3 bases from V and 3 bases from J, leaving 15 bases between. Germline loops: CDR1 LNHNV, CDR2 YYDKDF (reference sequence). CDR3 nucleotide sequence: TGTGCCACCAGCAGCGGCCGTCTGGGTGGCTACAATGAGCAGTTCTTC. Protein: CATSSGRLGGYNEQFF.

As to this clonotype: Relative to the germline gene, one junction end is altered; a read error may explain this. The CDR3 DNA follows: TGTGCCAGCAGCTTATTCGGACTAGCGGGAGGGCGAACCGGGGAGCTGTATTTT. Residues: CASSLFGLAGGRTGELYF. The rearrangement joins TRBV7-9 to TRBJ2-2; 15 bases align to TRBD2. CDR3 size: 18 residues. Germline V lookup: CDR1 SEHNR, CDR2 FQNEAQ (reference sequence).

This clonotype was recorded at least ten times. The genes are TRBV13 and TRBJ2-2, with D perhaps matching TRBD2 (5 bases). Between the trimmed V and J ends, which lost 5 bases and 4 bases, there was a span of 11 bases. Germline V gene lookup returns CDR1 PRHDT and CDR2 FYEKMQ (reference sequence). The CDR3 runs 14 residues. In nucleotides, the CDR3 is TGTGCCAGCAGCCCACCTAGCAGCACCGGGGAGCTGTTTTTT. Residues: CASSPPSSTGELFF.